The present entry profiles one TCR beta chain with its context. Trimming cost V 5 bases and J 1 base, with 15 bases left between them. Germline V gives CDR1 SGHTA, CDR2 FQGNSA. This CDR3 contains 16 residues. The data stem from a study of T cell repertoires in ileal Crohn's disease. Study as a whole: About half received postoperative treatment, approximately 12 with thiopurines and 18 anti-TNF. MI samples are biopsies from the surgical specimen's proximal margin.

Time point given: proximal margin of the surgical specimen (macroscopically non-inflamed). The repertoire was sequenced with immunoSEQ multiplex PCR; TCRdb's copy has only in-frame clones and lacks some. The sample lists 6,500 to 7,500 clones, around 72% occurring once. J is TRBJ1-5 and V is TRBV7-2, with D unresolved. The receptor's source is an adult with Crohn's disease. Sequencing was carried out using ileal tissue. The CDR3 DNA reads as TGTGCCAGCAGCCGAGGCACGGGAATCAGCAATCAGCCCCAGCATTTT. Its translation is CASSRGTGISNQPQHF.